The rows below give T cell receptor beta chains drawn from one sample of a study of beta chain features in type 1 diabetes. The protocol was immunoSEQ multiplex PCR, while the TCRdb copy is restricted to in-frame clones and leaves out a portion. Altogether 100,000 to 150,000 clones are present, 9% being singletons, with the ten largest covering approximately 0.7%. Sequenced: central memory CD4+ T cells from blood. These receptor sequences come from a man aged 25-40 years with type 1 diabetes. CDR3s include the opening cysteine and the closing phenylalanine or tryptophan. A D gene is named only where the DNA matches it firmly. Clone sizes are given selectively: once, few, many, or a class where the clone is expanded.

TRBV15,NA,TRBJ2-7,NA,CATSREGQGIRYF,TGTGCCACCAGCAGAGAAGGGCAGGGGATCCGGTACTTC
TRBV29-1,few,TRBJ2-3,NA,CSAAAWRGLGDTQYF,TGCAGCGCCGCGGCCTGGCGGGGGCTAGGGGATACGCAGTATTTT
TRBV7-9,few,TRBJ1-5,TRBD1,CASSFGRTGAAYSNQPQHF,TGTGCCAGCAGCTTCGGAAGGACAGGGGCCGCTTATAGCAATCAGCCCCAGCATTTT
TRBV5-6,NA,TRBJ1-1,NA,CASSLLPNTEAFF,TGTGCCAGCAGCTTGCTCCCGAACACTGAAGCTTTCTTT
TRBV2,NA,TRBJ1-2,TRBD1,CASSTYRDSWRRGYTF,TGTGCCAGCAGTACCTACCGGGACAGCTGGCGAAGGGGCTACACCTTC
TRBV30,few,TRBJ1-2,NA,CAWSVRHRGEF,TGTGCCTGGAGTGTCCGCCATCGGGGGGAATTC
TRBV11-2,few,TRBJ1-1,NA,CASRYRLNTEAFF,TGTGCCAGCAGGTACAGGCTTAACACTGAAGCTTTCTTT
TRBV5-6,NA,TRBJ2-7,TRBD2,CASRPLAGGEEQYF,TGTGCCAGCAGACCGCTAGCGGGGGGCGAAGAGCAGTACTTC
TRBV30,few,TRBJ2-7,TRBD2,CAWGWGGGTYEQYF,TGTGCCTGGGGATGGGGCGGGGGGACCTACGAGCAGTACTTC
TRBV18,NA,TRBJ2-7,TRBD1,CASSPSSSGGGYEQYF,TGTGCCAGCTCGCCCTCCAGCTCAGGGGGCGGGTACGAGCAGTACTTC
TRBV19,NA,TRBJ1-1,NA,CASSSMGGTEAFF,TGTGCCAGTAGTTCTATGGGGGGCACTGAAGCTTTCTTT
TRBV5-1,few,TRBJ2-2,NA,CASSLGTAGNTGELFF,TGCGCCAGCAGCTTGGGTACAGCGGGGAACACCGGGGAGCTGTTTTTT
TRBV12-5,few,TRBJ1-5,TRBD1,CASGDRVVGQPQHF,TGTGCTAGTGGAGACAGGGTCGTAGGTCAGCCCCAGCATTTT
TRBV5-1,few,TRBJ1-2,NA,CASSDGGGDGYTF,TGCGCCAGCAGCGACGGGGGAGGCGATGGCTACACCTTC
TRBV28,many,TRBJ1-3,NA,CASSKRYTIYF,TGTGCCAGCAGTAAGAGGTACACCATATATTTT
TRBV4-2,NA,TRBJ2-5,NA,CASSPLLTGTGQETQYF,TGTGCCAGCAGCCCTCTCCTGACCGGGACTGGGCAAGAGACCCAGTACTTC
TRBV7-2,many,TRBJ2-2,NA,CASTGLGAGELFF,TGTGCCAGCACGGGGTTAGGAGCCGGGGAGCTGTTTTTT
TRBV29-1,few,TRBJ2-1,TRBD2,CSVERHSGGASPYEQFF,TGCAGCGTTGAGCGGCATAGCGGGGGGGCCAGTCCATATGAGCAGTTCTTC
TRBV29-1,few,TRBJ1-4,NA,CSAGEGEKLFF,TGCAGCGCAGGGGAGGGTGAAAAACTGTTTTTT
TRBV7-2,NA,TRBJ2-6,NA,CASSKTASGANVLTF,TGTGCCAGCAGTAAGACAGCCTCTGGGGCCAACGTCCTGACTTTC
TRBV2,few,TRBJ1-5,TRBD1,CASSRDREQPQHF,TGTGCCAGCAGTAGGGACAGAGAGCAGCCCCAGCATTTT
TRBV7-3,few,TRBJ1-2,TRBD1,CASSFTGDYGYTF,TGTGCCAGCAGCTTTACAGGGGACTATGGCTACACCTTC